This entry lists 20 T cell receptor beta chains sequenced from one sample in a study of blood T cell repertoires in COVID-19. Produced via immunoSEQ multiplex PCR; TCRdb's table is partial and in-frame only. The sample contains around 700,000 clones, 80% to 90% of which appear only once. Sequencing used peripheral blood. These receptors all come from a woman aged 18-29 years with acute or convalescent COVID-19.

The chain uses TRBV5-6 and TRBJ2-2; 10 bases align to TRBD2. V dropped 3 bases and J dropped 3; count of bases not matched to a gene: 8. Looked up from germline, CDR1 is SGHDT and CDR2 is YYEEEE. This CDR3 region has 17 residues. The CDR3 coding sequence is TGTGCCAGCAGCTCAACTGCCCTAGCGGGGGACACCGGGGAGCTGTTTTTT. It translates to CASSSTALAGDTGELFF.

The chain uses TRBV2 and TRBJ1-5, with TRBD1 as a possible D gene (5 bases). Trimming stripped 2 bases from V and 3 bases from J, with 11 bases between. Germline V gene sequence: CDR1 SNHLY, CDR2 FYNNEI. The CDR3 is made up of 15 amino acids. CDR3 region: CASSERGQTNQPQHF. CDR3 coding DNA: TGTGCCAGCAGTGAAAGGGGCCAAACCAATCAGCCCCAGCATTTT.

The chain links TRBV3-1 (or the pseudogene TRBV3-2) to TRBJ1-1; D is unclear. V was pared by 0 bases and J by 7 bases, with 18 bases between. Germline V gives CDR1 LGHDT, CDR2 YNNKEL (reference sequence). This CDR3 has 16 amino acids. The CDR3 here is CASSQDLTQAHIEAFF. The CDR3 nucleotides read TGTGCCAGCAGCCAAGATTTGACCCAGGCTCACATTGAAGCTTTCTTT.

This clone was detected only a few times. This sequence joins TRBV1 and TRBJ1-1. TRBV1 constitutes a pseudogene. The CDR3 length is 12 residues. The CDR3 protein is CTPGGFGTEAFF. The CDR3 region has the DNA TGCACCCCAGGAGGGTTTGGGACTGAAGCTTTCTTT.

This chain connects TRBV7-2 to TRBJ2-3, with 9 positions matching TRBD2. Germline loops: CDR1 SGHTA, CDR2 FQGNSA. The CDR3 length is 15 residues. V trimming: 3 bases; J trimming: 5 bases; junction bases outside the gene matches: 6. CDR3 nucleotide sequence: TGTGCCAGCAGCTTTGCAGGCGGGGGGGGAGATACGCAGTATTTT. Translating it yields CASSFAGGGGDTQYF. The complete variable domain, with remaining parts taken from reference TRBV7-2 and TRBJ2-3, reads GAGVSQSPSNKVTEKGKDVELRCDPISGHTALYWYRQSLGQGLEFLIYFQGNSAPDKSGLPSDRFSAERTGGSVSTLTIQRTQQEDSAVYLCASSFAGGGGDTQYFGPGTRLTVL.

The V gene is TRBV5-6, the J gene TRBJ1-4, with TRBD1 matching over 11 bases. This CDR3 spans 14 amino acids. Trimming took 3 bases from V and 8 from J; bases not matched to a gene: 3. The germline V gene encodes CDR1 SGHDT and CDR2 YYEEEE. In DNA, the CDR3 is TGTGCCAGCAGCTGGGGGACAGGGGGAGAAAAACTGTTTTTT. Translation gives CASSWGTGGEKLFF.

The rearrangement joins TRBV4-3 to TRBJ1-4, with 12 nucleotides matching TRBD1. This CDR3 is built from 16 residues. J lost 8 bases, V lost 0 bases, and 4 bases had no gene match. Germline V gene lookup returns CDR1 LGHNA and CDR2 YSLEER. Here the CDR3 reads CASSQDFGTGGEKLFF. In DNA, the CDR3 is TGCGCCAGCAGCCAAGATTTCGGGACAGGGGGCGAAAAACTGTTTTTT.

This clone was counted between two and nine times. The chain links TRBV5-6 to TRBJ2-1; D is perhaps TRBD2 (6 bases). The V end was cut by 4 bases, the J end by 8 bases, with 10 bases between. Germline V gene data show CDR1 as SGHDT and CDR2 as YYEEEE. The CDR3 length is 12 residues. CDR3 loop: CASSTGVDEQFF. CDR3 DNA sequence: TGTGCCAGCAGCACGGGGGTAGATGAGCAGTTCTTC. The full variable domain, completed using reference TRBV5-6 and TRBJ2-1, is DAGVTQSPTHLIKTRGQQVTLRCSPKSGHDTVSWYQQALGQGPQFIFQYYEEEERQRGNFPDRFSGHQFPNYSSELNVNALLLGDSALYLCASSTGVDEQFFGPGTRLTVL.

This chain connects TRBV29-1 to TRBJ1-2; D perhaps matches TRBD1 (5 bases). Between the trimmed V and J ends, which lost 4 bases and 5 bases, there was a span of 14 bases. The CDR3 is 13 amino acids. In germline, CDR1 is SQVTM, CDR2 ANQGSEA. In nucleotides, the CDR3 is TGCAGCGTTGGAGACGGCGGGGGGTATGGCTACACCTTC. Its translation: CSVGDGGGYGYTF.

This rearrangement joins TRBV7-9 to TRBJ2-1; no definite D call. Per germline, CDR1 SEHNR and CDR2 FQNEAQ (reference sequence). The CDR3 spans 14 residues. V lost 2 bases to trimming and J lost 7 bases, with 12 bases between them. CDR3 DNA: TGTGCCAGCAGCTTAAGTACCCCTCGGAATGAGCAGTTCTTC. It yields the protein CASSLSTPRNEQFF.

This clone was counted once. The chain is built from TRBV4-3 and TRBJ1-3; D possibly corresponds to TRBD1 (6 bases). The CDR3 runs to 17 residues. The V end lost 3 bases, the J end lost 0 bases, and 15 bases lay between the germline ends. Germline loops: CDR1 LGHNA, CDR2 YSLEER. CDR3 residues: CASSQGLDSLSGNTIYF. CDR3 DNA: TGCGCCAGCAGCCAGGGGTTGGACAGCCTCTCTGGAAACACCATATATTTT.

The J gene is TRBJ1-2, the V gene TRBV29-1, with 11 bases lining up with TRBD1. Germline lookup yields CDR1 SQVTM and CDR2 ANQGSEA. The J segment lost 3 bases and the V segment lost 4 bases, leaving 10 bases of the junction unmatched. The CDR3 has 16 amino acids. The CDR3 DNA is TGCAGCGTTGGGGGAGGACAGGGGGCGGAGTACTATGGCTACACCTTC. This gives the protein CSVGGGQGAEYYGYTF.

The J gene is TRBJ2-5, the V gene TRBV11-3; 9 bases are shared with TRBD1. The CDR3 length is 17 residues. Germline-derived CDR1 and CDR2 are SGHNT and YENEEA. Trimming cost V 4 bases and J 1 base; bases outside gene matches: 10. CDR3 protein: CASSSESGDRVQETQYF. As DNA, the CDR3 is TGTGCCAGCAGCTCCGAATCGGGGGACAGGGTCCAAGAGACCCAGTACTTC.

The gene calls are TRBV4-1 and TRBJ2-7; 9 bases align to TRBD1. The CDR3 runs to 16 residues. The trim removed 0 bases at V and 1 base at J, leaving 4 bases unmatched. Germline CDR1 and CDR2: MGHRA and YSYEKL. CDR3 amino acids: CASSQDVGQGSYEQYF. CDR3 sequence (DNA): TGCGCCAGCAGCCAAGATGTTGGACAGGGGTCCTACGAGCAGTACTTC.

The chain joins TRBV5-6 to TRBJ1-1; the match to TRBD1 covers 12 bases. Per germline, CDR1 SGHDT and CDR2 YYEEEE. This CDR3 spans 16 amino acids. V trimming: 3 bases; J trimming: 4 bases; junction bases outside the gene matches: 7. The CDR3 DNA reads TGTGCCAGCAGCTCTGCTGGGACAGGGGGCTTCACTGAAGCTTTCTTT. This gives the protein CASSSAGTGGFTEAFF.

The chain joins TRBV19 to TRBJ1-2; D might be TRBD1 (6 bases). The germline V gene has CDR1 LNHDA and CDR2 SQIVND (reference sequence). CDR3 length: 14 amino acids. V lost 5 bases to trimming and J lost 2 bases, with 12 bases between them. The CDR3 protein is CASSPGHQNYGYTF. In DNA, the CDR3 is TGTGCCAGTAGTCCGGGACACCAAAACTATGGCTACACCTTC.

The chain joins TRBV28 to TRBJ1-2, with no clear D. The CDR3 extends over 10 amino acids. With 6 bases removed from V and 6 bases from J, the gap between germline ends came to 5 bases. The germline gives CDR1 MDHEN, CDR2 SYDVKM. This chain's CDR3 is CASRRDGYTF. In nucleotides, the CDR3 is TGTGCCAGCAGGCGCGATGGCTACACCTTC.

The chain combines TRBV11-2 with TRBJ2-7; 11 bases are a match to TRBD1. Germline loops: CDR1 SGHAT, CDR2 FQNNGV. V shed 1 base and J 2 bases; nucleotides not matched to a gene: 4. CDR3 size: 16 residues. CDR3 DNA: TGTGCCAGCAGCTTAGTGTTGGGACAGGGGGCCTACGAGCAGTACTTC. Translation: CASSLVLGQGAYEQYF.

The CDR3 DNA reads TGTGCCAGCAGTTACTCGGCGGGGCGATCCTACGAGCAGTACTTC. This translates into CASSYSAGRSYEQYF. The chain joins TRBV6-2 or TRBV6-3 to TRBJ2-7; possible D gene TRBD2, 6 bases. From germline, CDR1 is MNHEY and CDR2 SVGEGT. The length of the CDR3 is 15 residues. The V and J ends lost 0 bases and 1 base respectively, with 10 bases between them.

V gene TRBV19 combines with J gene TRBJ1-6; unclear D gene. The CDR3 extends over 15 amino acids. Germline values: CDR1 LNHDA, CDR2 SQIVND (reference sequence). Between the trimmed V and J ends, which lost 4 bases and 7 bases, there was a span of 14 bases. The CDR3 protein is CASSTPGLDNSPLHF. The CDR3 DNA reads TGTGCCAGTAGTACCCCAGGTCTCGACAATTCACCCCTCCACTTT.